These T cell receptor beta chains were read from a single sample in a study of OX40 agonist ivuxolimab in advanced cancers. Sequencing used immunoSEQ multiplex PCR; TCRdb keeps in-frame clones, though not all of them. Here the sample spans roughly 70,000 clones, around 89% being singletons. The sample was CD4+ or CD8+ T cells sorted from blood, taken in a trial of the OX40 agonist ivuxolimab. These receptors came from an adult with an advanced solid tumor such as melanoma, head and neck, liver or kidney cancer. Both conserved end residues are part of each CDR3. A D gene is named only where the DNA matches it firmly. Size tells how often a clone was seen (once, few, many) or the class of an expanded clone, and some rows leave it out.

clone_size | j_call | d_call | v_call | cdr3_nt | cdr3_aa
NA | TRBJ1-2 | NA | TRBV6-5 | TGTGCCAGCAGTTTTGTCCCACAGGACAACTATGGCTACACCTTC | CASSFVPQDNYGYTF
once | TRBJ1-5 | NA | TRBV15 | TGTGCCACCTCAGGGGTACGTCAGCCCCAGCATTTT | CATSGVRQPQHF
NA | TRBJ2-3 | TRBD2 | TRBV6-5 | TGTGCCAGCAGCCAGACTAGCGGGGGGGCGGATACGCAGTATTTT | CASSQTSGGADTQYF
few | TRBJ1-2 | TRBD1 | TRBV4-2 | TGTGCCAGCAGCAAAGGACAGGTCTATGGCTACACCTTC | CASSKGQVYGYTF
NA | TRBJ2-1 | TRBD1 | TRBV7-8 | TGTGCCAGCAGGGATCGGGACAGGGACAATGAGCAGTTCTTC | CASRDRDRDNEQFF
NA | TRBJ2-5 | NA | TRBV10-3 | TGTGCCATCTCCCTCGACAACCAAGAGACCCAGTACTTC | CAISLDNQETQYF
NA | TRBJ1-6 | NA | TRBV15 | TGTGCCACCAGCCCCACCACCGGGACAAATTCACCCCTCCACTTT | CATSPTTGTNSPLHF
NA | TRBJ2-7 | NA | TRBV13 | TGTGCCAGCAGCCCTAGCTCCACGGGGCGTCCCTACGAGCAGTACTTC | CASSPSSTGRPYEQYF
NA | TRBJ1-5 | TRBD1 | TRBV19 | TGTGCCAGTGGACAGGGGAATCAGCCCCAGCATTTT | CASGQGNQPQHF
NA | TRBJ2-7 | NA | TRBV9 | TGTGCCAGCAGCCTGGGGCGGGGTGGCTACGAGCAGTACTTC | CASSLGRGGYEQYF
NA | TRBJ2-1 | TRBD1 | TRBV4-1 | TGCGCCAGCAGCCAAGACAGGGGGTACAATGAGCAGTTCTTC | CASSQDRGYNEQFF
NA | TRBJ1-5 | NA | TRBV11-2 | TGTGCCAGCAGTCAGGATGTCAATCAGCCCCAGCATTTT | CASSQDVNQPQHF
NA | TRBJ2-7 | TRBD1 | TRBV27 | TGTGCCAGCTGCCCCGGGACAGGGTCCTACGAGCAGTACTTC | CASCPGTGSYEQYF
once | TRBJ1-1 | NA | TRBV29-1 | TGCAGCGCCGAACGGGGTACTGAAGCTTTCTTT | CSAERGTEAFF
NA | TRBJ1-5 | TRBD1 | TRBV27 | TGTGCCAGCACCCTACTAATTACAGGGGAAAAGAGTCAGCCCCAGCATTTT | CASTLLITGEKSQPQHF
NA | TRBJ1-4 | NA | TRBV14 | TGTGCCAGCAGCCAGAGGGGAGAAAAACTGTTTTTT | CASSQRGEKLFF
NA | TRBJ1-4 | TRBD1 | TRBV27 | TGTGCCAGCAGTACCGTGACAGGGAGTGAAAAACTGTTTTTT | CASSTVTGSEKLFF
few | TRBJ2-1 | TRBD2 | TRBV5-1 | TGCGCCAGCAGCCCCGCACGGGAAGCGGGGGCCTACAATGAGCAGTTCTTC | CASSPAREAGAYNEQFF
NA | TRBJ2-2 | NA | TRBV7-9 | TGTGCCAGCAGCTTATCCGCAGGGTACCCCGGGGAGCTGTTTTTT | CASSLSAGYPGELFF
NA | TRBJ1-6 | NA | TRBV7-6 | TGTGCCAGCAGCTTAGCGGGCGGGACGTATAATTCACCCCTCCACTTT | CASSLAGGTYNSPLHF
NA | TRBJ2-7 | TRBD1 | TRBV10-3 | TGTGCCATCAGTGGGGACAGCCCAGCCTACGAGCAGTACTTC | CAISGDSPAYEQYF
NA | TRBJ2-3 | NA | TRBV27 | TGTGCCAGCAGGCGAGGGGCCACAGATACGCAGTATTTT | CASRRGATDTQYF
NA | TRBJ2-1 | NA | TRBV29-1 | TGCAGCGTTGAAGGTCTAGACAATGAGCAGTTCTTC | CSVEGLDNEQFF
NA | TRBJ2-7 | TRBD1 | TRBV5-1 | TGCGCCAGCAGCTCGACAGGGCACGAGCAGTACTTC | CASSSTGHEQYF
NA | TRBJ2-7 | NA | TRBV11-2 | TGTGCCAGCAGCCGCATGGGGGCCGAGCAGTACTTC | CASSRMGAEQYF
NA | TRBJ1-6 | TRBD1 | TRBV11-2 | TGTGCCAGCAGCGCCGATGTAGGGGGCTTGGGAAATTCACCCCTCCACTTT | CASSADVGGLGNSPLHF
NA | TRBJ2-1 | NA | TRBV5-1 | TGCGCCAGCAGCGTGCCTAATTACAATGAGCAGTTCTTC | CASSVPNYNEQFF
NA | TRBJ2-5 | NA | TRBV7-3 | TGTGCCAGCAGCTTAACCGGGTCCCCTAAAGAGACCCAGTACTTC | CASSLTGSPKETQYF
NA | TRBJ2-5 | TRBD1 | TRBV28 | TGTGCCAGCAGTTTAATCTCCGGGACAGGGGGCGAGAAAGAGACCCAGTACTTC | CASSLISGTGGEKETQYF
NA | TRBJ2-4 | TRBD2 | TRBV27 | TGTGCCAGCAGTTTAAGCGGGGGGTTGGCCAAAAACATTCAGTACTTC | CASSLSGGLAKNIQYF
once | TRBJ2-6 | TRBD2 | TRBV7-9 | TGTGCCAGGAGGCCCCTCGCGGGGGATCTCTCTGGGGCCAACGTCCTGACTTTC | CARRPLAGDLSGANVLTF
NA | TRBJ2-7 | TRBD1 | TRBV4-1 | TGCGCCAGCAGCCAAGAGGACAGGTCATGGTACGAGCAGTACTTC | CASSQEDRSWYEQYF
NA | TRBJ1-3 | NA | TRBV27 | TGTGCCAGCATGATCTCTGGAAACACCATATATTTT | CASMISGNTIYF
once | TRBJ1-2 | NA | TRBV20-1 | TGCTCCCCCTACGGCTACACCTTC | CSPYGYTF
NA | TRBJ2-7 | TRBD1 | TRBV27 | TGTGCCAGCAGCCTAAGTGCGGGACAGGGCTACGAGCAGTACTTC | CASSLSAGQGYEQYF
NA | TRBJ2-1 | NA | TRBV7-3 | TGTGCCAGCAGCTTATTTGCCAGCAATGAGCAGTTCTTC | CASSLFASNEQFF
NA | TRBJ2-7 | TRBD1 | TRBV15 | TGTGCCACCAGGAACACAGGGGGCTACGAGCAGTACTTC | CATRNTGGYEQYF
NA | TRBJ1-5 | NA | TRBV27 | TGTGCCAGCAGTACAGGGTTGAGTAGCAATCAGCCCCAGCATTTT | CASSTGLSSNQPQHF
NA | TRBJ2-2 | TRBD2 | TRBV13 | TGTGCCAGCAGCTTATTAACTAGCGCAACCGGGGAGCTGTTTTTT | CASSLLTSATGELFF
NA | TRBJ2-1 | NA | TRBV2 | TGTGCCAGCAGTGACTGGCGGGTGCATAGCTCCAATGAGCAGTTCTTC | CASSDWRVHSSNEQFF
NA | TRBJ2-3 | TRBD2 | TRBV27 | TGTGCCAGCAGTTTAGCCAGCGGGAGGGGGGATACGCAGTATTTT | CASSLASGRGDTQYF
NA | TRBJ2-1 | TRBD2 | TRBV27 | TGTGCCAGCCTCCTCTCGGGAGGGCCCTCATTCCATGAGCAGTTCTTC | CASLLSGGPSFHEQFF
NA | TRBJ2-7 | NA | TRBV7-8 | TGTGCCAGCAGCTCAGCGTACGAGCAGTACTTC | CASSSAYEQYF
once | TRBJ2-1 | NA | TRBV7-8 | TGTGCCAGCAGCTTAGAACTGGAGCAGCAGTTCTTC | CASSLELEQQFF
once | TRBJ1-2 | NA | TRBV7-8 | TGTGCCAGCAGTCCCGACTATGGCTACACCTTC | CASSPDYGYTF
NA | TRBJ1-1 | TRBD1 | TRBV7-9 | TGTGCCAGCAGCTTGGGGACAGGTACTTTCTTT | CASSLGTGTFF
NA | TRBJ2-1 | NA | TRBV14 | TGTGCCAGCAGCCCAAAGGGACTCGAAGACAATGAGCAGTTCTTC | CASSPKGLEDNEQFF
NA | TRBJ2-7 | NA | TRBV2 | TGTGCCAGCAGATACCAGGACACGCGCCCGGGGGAGCAGTACTTC | CASRYQDTRPGEQYF
NA | TRBJ2-1 | NA | TRBV27 | TGTGCCAGCAGTTTAGCAGGGTTCCATGAGCAGTTCTTC | CASSLAGFHEQFF
NA | TRBJ2-7 | TRBD1 | TRBV9 | TGTGCCAGCAGCGTCGGACAGGGAACCTACGAGCAGTACTTC | CASSVGQGTYEQYF
NA | TRBJ2-2 | NA | TRBV28 | TGTGCCAGCAGTTTAAAAGGCCCGGATGTCACCGGGGAGCTGTTTTTT | CASSLKGPDVTGELFF
NA | TRBJ2-1 | TRBD2 | TRBV6-1 | TGTGCCAGCAGTGAACTTGACGGGGGGGGCCCCGTTGAGCAGTTCTTC | CASSELDGGGPVEQFF
NA | TRBJ1-2 | TRBD1 | TRBV15 | TGTGCCACCAGAGACACAGGGGATGAGGGCTACACCTTC | CATRDTGDEGYTF
NA | TRBJ1-2 | NA | TRBV5-6 | TGTGCCAGCAGCGCCGCAGGGTTGAACTATGGCTACACCTTC | CASSAAGLNYGYTF
once | TRBJ2-1 | TRBD2 | TRBV4-1 | TGCGCCAGCAGCCCGGGGGGTTGGGTTTTGGAGCAGTTCTTC | CASSPGGWVLEQFF
NA | TRBJ2-5 | TRBD2 | TRBV5-5 | TGTGCCAGCAGCTCAAGACTAGCGGCAGAAGAGACCCAGTACTTC | CASSSRLAAEETQYF
NA | TRBJ2-7 | NA | TRBV4-1 | TGCGCCAGCAGCCAAAGAGGAGAGCGACCCTACGAGCAGTACTTC | CASSQRGERPYEQYF
NA | TRBJ2-7 | NA | TRBV7-9 | TGTGCCAGCAGCTTCGACTCCTACGAGCAGTACTTC | CASSFDSYEQYF
NA | TRBJ2-6 | NA | TRBV28 | TGTGCCAGCAGTTTAGGCGTTAGTACCGGGGCCAACGTCCTGACTTTC | CASSLGVSTGANVLTF